Listed here are 4 T cell receptor beta chains from one sample, sequenced in a study of monozygotic twins with inflammatory bowel disease (dated by TCRdb to the late 2010s). The method behind the library was 5' RACE. Sequencing instrument: Illumina HiSeq 2500. TCRdb reanalyzed the reads, keeping one entry per CDR3 protein sequence and omitting DNA. This sample's listing comprises under 200,000 distinct CDR3 sequences. The ten largest make up roughly 2.4% of the sample. Sequencing input: blood. These receptors were collected from a human donor with ulcerative colitis or Crohn's disease, or a healthy co-twin of an affected twin (not recorded which).

V and J are TRBV27 and TRBJ2-1; TCRdb outputs TRBD2, but without DNA this stays unchecked. Germline V gene sequence: CDR1 MNHEY, CDR2 SMNVEV (reference sequence). The CDR3 consists of 15 residues. CDR3 protein: CASSLSGTVYNEQFF.

This chain uses TRBV9 with TRBJ2-5; with no DNA, the TCRdb D assignment of TRBD2 cannot be verified. Per germline, CDR1 SGDLS and CDR2 YYNGEE. The CDR3 is 17 residues long. Here the CDR3 reads CASSRTSGRAGGETQYF. Full variable domain (outside the CDR3, taken from reference TRBV9 and TRBJ2-5): DSGVTQTPKHLITATGQRVTLRCSPRSGDLSVYWYQQSLDQGLQFLIQYYNGEERAKGNILERFSAQQFPDLHSELNLSSLELGDSALYFCASSRTSGRAGGETQYFGPGTRLLVL.

The chain joins TRBV5-4 to TRBJ2-1; TCRdb gives TRBD1 as the D gene, but with no DNA this cannot be confirmed. CDR1 SGHNT and CDR2 YYREEE come from the germline V gene (reference sequence). This CDR3 region has 14 residues. CDR3 region: CASSLDLTGGKGVF.

J is TRBJ2-3 and V is TRBV12-3 or TRBV12-4; the TCRdb call, TRBD2, lacks DNA for checking. The CDR3 covers 11 residues. This CDR3 reads CASTAGDTQYF.